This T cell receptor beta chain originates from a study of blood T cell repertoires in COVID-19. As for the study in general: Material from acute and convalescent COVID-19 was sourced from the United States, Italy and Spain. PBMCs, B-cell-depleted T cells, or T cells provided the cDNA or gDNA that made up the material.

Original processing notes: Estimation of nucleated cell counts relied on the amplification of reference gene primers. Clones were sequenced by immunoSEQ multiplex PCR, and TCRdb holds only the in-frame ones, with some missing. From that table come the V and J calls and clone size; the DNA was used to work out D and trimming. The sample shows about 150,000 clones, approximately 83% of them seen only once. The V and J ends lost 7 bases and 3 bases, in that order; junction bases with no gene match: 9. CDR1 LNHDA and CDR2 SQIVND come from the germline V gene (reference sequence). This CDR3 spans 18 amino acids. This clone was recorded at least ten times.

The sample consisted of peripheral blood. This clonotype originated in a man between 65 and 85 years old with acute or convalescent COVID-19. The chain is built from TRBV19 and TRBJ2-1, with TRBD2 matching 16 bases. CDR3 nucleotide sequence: TGTGCCAGTATGGCCGGGACTAGCGGGAGGGCCCTCTACAATGAGCAGTTCTTC. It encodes CASMAGTSGRALYNEQFF. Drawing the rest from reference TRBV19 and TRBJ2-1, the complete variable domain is DGGITQSPKYLFRKEGQNVTLSCEQNLNHDAMYWYRQDPGQGLRLIYYSQIVNDFQKGDIAEGYSVSREKKESFPLTVTSAQKNPTAFYLCASMAGTSGRALYNEQFFGPGTRLTVL.